The clone carrying this TCR beta chain was picked up a small number of times. Its antigen is still unknown. Alongside a J-beta primer mix, a sample-barcoded 5' primer served in a second PCR lasting 7 to 11 cycles. MiXCR, run by TCRdb on the 5' RACE reads, gives a single entry per CDR3 protein. The repertoire holds about 570,000 distinct CDR3 sequences, with approximately 30% as singletons. The sample providers were healthy Caucasian people from Russia, aged roughly 6 to 95. Trimming took 0 bases from V and 0 from J, leaving 6 bases between them. The CDR3 totals 15 residues. Germline V gives CDR1 ENHRY, CDR2 SYGVKD. This sample was taken from a study of blood T cells in healthy people across ages. Study-level background: In model experiments, template switching was able to capture about one barcoded beta molecule for every two T cells that were present. Study outcomes and limitations: Naive T cell percentage by flow cytometry tracked strongly with beta diversity. Donor CMV status was unknown, possibly confounding expanded clonotype changes.

This TCR came from a woman in her seventies in good health. The sequencing sample was made of blood. The rearrangement joins TRBV10-3 to TRBJ2-1; D unclear. The CDR3 region is CAISESISSYNEQFF. Written as DNA, the CDR3 is TGTGCCATCAGTGAGTCGATCAGCTCCTACAATGAGCAGTTCTTC.